Presented here are 5 T cell receptor beta chains from one specimen sequenced in a study of blood T cell repertoires in COVID-19. Measured with immunoSEQ multiplex PCR; TCRdb has only the in-frame clones, and not every one. The table includes hundreds of thousands of clones, around 87% detected once. What was sequenced was PBMCs or T cells enriched from blood (not recorded which). These receptors were collected from a woman in her 50s who had recovered from COVID-19.

V is TRBV28 and J is TRBJ2-7; TRBD2 is a possible D gene (6 bases). Germline V gene data show CDR1 as MDHEN and CDR2 as SYDVKM. This CDR3 is built from 16 residues. V was trimmed by 5 bases and J by 1 base, leaving 18 bases between them. CDR3 sequence: CASSLTRGTPSYEQYF. The CDR3 DNA reads TGTGCCAGCAGTCTAACACGCGGGACTCCTTCCTACGAGCAGTACTTC.

V is TRBV28 and J is TRBJ2-7, with D hard to call. Trimming cost V 7 bases and J 2 bases, with 9 bases left between them. CDR3 length: 12 amino acids. The germline CDR1 and CDR2 sequences are MDHEN and SYDVKM. In DNA, the CDR3 is TGTGCCAGCACCGGGTTCACCTACGAGCAGTACTTC. This encodes CASTGFTYEQYF. The entire variable domain, with the rest obtained from reference TRBV28 and TRBJ2-7, is as follows: DVKVTQSSRYLVKRTGEKVFLECVQDMDHENMFWYRQDPGLGLRLIYFSYDVKMKEKGDIPEGYSVSREKKERFSLILESASTNQTSMYLCASTGFTYEQYFGPGTRLTVT.

V is TRBV21-1 and J is TRBJ2-3; the D call TRBD1 from the table was never checked on the DNA. TRBV21-1 is reported as a pseudogene. This CDR3 is built from 16 residues. The CDR3: CASSNVGQPATDTQYF. The CDR3 coding sequence is TGTGCCAGCAGCAATGTAGGACAGCCCGCCACAGATACGCAGTATTTT.

V is TRBV6-4 and J is TRBJ2-1, with 10 positions matching TRBD2. With V trimmed by 6 bases and J by 5 bases, 10 bases remained unmatched. CDR3 length: 16 residues. CDR1 is MRHNA, CDR2 SNTAGT, per germline. CDR3 sequence (DNA): TGTGCCAGCAGCCCAACGTGGACTAGCGGCGACAATGAGCAGTTCTTC. Translation gives CASSPTWTSGDNEQFF.

This clone showed up many times. V gene TRBV10-3 combines with J gene TRBJ2-2; no definite D call. The germline V and J ends were trimmed by 6 bases and 5 bases, with 13 bases remaining between them. The CDR3 is 14 residues long. Germline V CDR1 and CDR2: ENHRY, SYGVKD. The CDR3 region has the DNA TGTGCCATCAGCGCTAGAGAAGCAACCGGGGAGCTGTTTTTT. Translation gives CAISAREATGELFF.